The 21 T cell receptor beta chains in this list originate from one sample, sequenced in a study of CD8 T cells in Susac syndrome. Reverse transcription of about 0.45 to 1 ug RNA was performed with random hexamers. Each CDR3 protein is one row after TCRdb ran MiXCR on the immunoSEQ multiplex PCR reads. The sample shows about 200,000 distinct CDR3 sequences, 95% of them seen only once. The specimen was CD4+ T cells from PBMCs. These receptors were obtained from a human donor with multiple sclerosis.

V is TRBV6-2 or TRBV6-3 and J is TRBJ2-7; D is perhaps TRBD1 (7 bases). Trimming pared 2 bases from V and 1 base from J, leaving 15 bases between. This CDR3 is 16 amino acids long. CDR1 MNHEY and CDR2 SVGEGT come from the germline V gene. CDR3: CASSYLPGGSSYEQYV. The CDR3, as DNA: TGTGCCAGCAGTTACCTGCCAGGGGGGTCTTCCTACGAGCAGTACGTC.

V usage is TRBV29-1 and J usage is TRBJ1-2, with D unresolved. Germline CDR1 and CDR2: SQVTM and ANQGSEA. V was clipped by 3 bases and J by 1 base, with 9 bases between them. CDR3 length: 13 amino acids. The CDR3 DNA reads TGCAGCGTTGAGCCCCGGCTTAACTATGGCTACACCTTC. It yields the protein CSVEPRLNYGYTF.

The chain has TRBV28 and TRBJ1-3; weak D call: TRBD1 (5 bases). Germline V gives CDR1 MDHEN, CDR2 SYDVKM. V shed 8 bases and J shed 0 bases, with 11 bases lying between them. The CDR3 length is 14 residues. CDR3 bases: TGTGCCAGCTGGGGCGGATACTCTGGAAACACCATATATTTT. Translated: CASWGGYSGNTIYF.

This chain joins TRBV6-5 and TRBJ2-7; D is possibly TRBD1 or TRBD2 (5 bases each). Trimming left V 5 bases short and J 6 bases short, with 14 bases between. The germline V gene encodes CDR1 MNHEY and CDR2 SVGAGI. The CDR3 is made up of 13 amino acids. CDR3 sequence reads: CASSEGREVEQYV. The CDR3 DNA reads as TGTGCCAGCAGTGAGGGCAGGGAAGTCGAGCAGTACGTC.

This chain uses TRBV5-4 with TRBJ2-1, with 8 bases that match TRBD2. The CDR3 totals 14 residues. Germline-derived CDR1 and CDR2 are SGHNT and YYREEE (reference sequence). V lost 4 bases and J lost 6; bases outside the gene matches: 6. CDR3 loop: CASSDGGAVNEQFF. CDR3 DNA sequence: TGTGCCAGCAGCGACGGGGGGGCGGTCAATGAGCAGTTCTTC.

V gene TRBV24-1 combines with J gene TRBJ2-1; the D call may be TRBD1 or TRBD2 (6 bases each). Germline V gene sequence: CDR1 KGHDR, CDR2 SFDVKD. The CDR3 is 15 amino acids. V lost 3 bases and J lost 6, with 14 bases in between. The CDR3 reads CATSDVGGRSNEQFF. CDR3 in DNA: TGTGCCACCAGTGATGTTGGGGGGCGCAGCAATGAGCAGTTCTTC.

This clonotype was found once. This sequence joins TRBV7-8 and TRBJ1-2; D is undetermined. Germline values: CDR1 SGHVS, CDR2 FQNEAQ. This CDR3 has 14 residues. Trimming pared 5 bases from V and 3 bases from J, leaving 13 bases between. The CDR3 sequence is CASSRAQADYGYTF. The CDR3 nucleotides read TGTGCCAGCAGCAGGGCGCAGGCCGACTATGGCTACACCTTC.

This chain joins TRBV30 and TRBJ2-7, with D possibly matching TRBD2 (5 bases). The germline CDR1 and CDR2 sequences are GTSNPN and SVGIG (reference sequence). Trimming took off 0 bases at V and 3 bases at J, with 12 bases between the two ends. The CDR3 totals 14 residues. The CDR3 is CAWSVRTVNYEQYF. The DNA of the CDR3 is TGTGCCTGGAGTGTACGGACTGTCAACTACGAGCAGTACTTC.

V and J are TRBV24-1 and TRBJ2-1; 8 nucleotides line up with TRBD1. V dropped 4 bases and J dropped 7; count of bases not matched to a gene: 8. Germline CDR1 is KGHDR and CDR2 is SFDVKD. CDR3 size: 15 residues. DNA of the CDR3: TGTGCCACCAGTGACGCCGGGACAGGCCTTAATGAGCAGTTCTTC. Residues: CATSDAGTGLNEQFF.

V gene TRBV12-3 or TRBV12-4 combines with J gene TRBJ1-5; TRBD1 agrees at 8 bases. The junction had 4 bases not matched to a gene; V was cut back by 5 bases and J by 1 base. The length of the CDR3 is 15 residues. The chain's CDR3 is CASSPGQGSNQPQHF. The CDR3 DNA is TGTGCCAGCAGTCCTGGACAGGGAAGCAATCAGCCCCAGCATTTT.

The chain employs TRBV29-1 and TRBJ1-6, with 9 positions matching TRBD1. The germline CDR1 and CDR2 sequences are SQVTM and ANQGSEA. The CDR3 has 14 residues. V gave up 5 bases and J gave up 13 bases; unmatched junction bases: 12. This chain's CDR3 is CSVSLGQGTMPLHF. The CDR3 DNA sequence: TGCAGCGTTTCCCTGGGACAGGGCACTATGCCCCTCCACTTT.

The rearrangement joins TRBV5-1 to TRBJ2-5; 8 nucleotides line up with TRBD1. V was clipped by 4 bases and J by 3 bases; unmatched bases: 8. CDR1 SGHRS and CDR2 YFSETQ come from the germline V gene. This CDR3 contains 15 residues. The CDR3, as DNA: TGCGCCAGCAGCCTAGGGACAGGAAGTGAAGAGACCCAGTACTTC. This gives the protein CASSLGTGSEETQYF.

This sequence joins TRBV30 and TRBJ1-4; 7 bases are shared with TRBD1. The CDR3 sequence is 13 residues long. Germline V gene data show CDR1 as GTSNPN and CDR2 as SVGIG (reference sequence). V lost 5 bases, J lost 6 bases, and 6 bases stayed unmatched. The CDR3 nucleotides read TGTGCCTGGGGGGCTAGGGGGCATGAAAAACTGTTTTTT. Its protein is CAWGARGHEKLFF. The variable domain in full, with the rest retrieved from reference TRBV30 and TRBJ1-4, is SQTIHQWPATLVQPVGSPLSLECTVEGTSNPNLYWYRQAAGRGLQLLFYSVGIGQISSEVPQNLSASRPQDRQFILSSKKLLLSDSGFYLCAWGARGHEKLFFGSGTQLSVL.

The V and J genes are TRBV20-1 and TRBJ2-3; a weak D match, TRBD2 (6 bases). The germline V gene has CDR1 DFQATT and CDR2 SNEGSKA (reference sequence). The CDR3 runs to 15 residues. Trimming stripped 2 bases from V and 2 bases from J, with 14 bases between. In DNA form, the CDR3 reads TGCAGTGCTAGAAGAAGGGGACTCCACACAGATACGCAGTATTTT. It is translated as CSARRRGLHTDTQYF.

For the CDR3, the DNA is TGTGCCAGCAGCCACGTTGGGACAGCTAACTATGGCTACACCTTC. Encoded protein: CASSHVGTANYGYTF. V usage is TRBV4-2 and J usage is TRBJ1-2, with TRBD1 identical over 7 bases. The germline CDR1 and CDR2 sequences are LGHNA and YNFKEQ. This CDR3 is built from 15 residues. V shed 3 bases, J shed 0 bases, and the junction held 4 bases outside the gene matches.

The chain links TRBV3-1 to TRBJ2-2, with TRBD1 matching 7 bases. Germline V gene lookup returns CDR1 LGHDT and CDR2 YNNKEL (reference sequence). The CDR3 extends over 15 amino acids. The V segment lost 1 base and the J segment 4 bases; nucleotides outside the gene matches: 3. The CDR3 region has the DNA TGTGCCAGCAGCCAAGCGACAGGGACCACCGGGGAGCTGTTTTTT. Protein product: CASSQATGTTGELFF.

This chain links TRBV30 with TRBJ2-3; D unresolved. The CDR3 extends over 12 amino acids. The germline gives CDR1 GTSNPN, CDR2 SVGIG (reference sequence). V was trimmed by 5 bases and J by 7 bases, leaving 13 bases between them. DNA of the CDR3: TGTGCCTGGGACCTCTCTAGTAATACGCAGTATTTT. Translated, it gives CAWDLSSNTQYF.

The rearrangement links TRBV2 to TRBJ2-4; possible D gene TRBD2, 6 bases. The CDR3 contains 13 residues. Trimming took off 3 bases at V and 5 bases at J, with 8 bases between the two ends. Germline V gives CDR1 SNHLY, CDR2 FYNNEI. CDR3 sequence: CASSEGGQNIQYF. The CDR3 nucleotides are TGTGCCAGCAGTGAGGGGGGACAAAACATTCAGTACTTC.

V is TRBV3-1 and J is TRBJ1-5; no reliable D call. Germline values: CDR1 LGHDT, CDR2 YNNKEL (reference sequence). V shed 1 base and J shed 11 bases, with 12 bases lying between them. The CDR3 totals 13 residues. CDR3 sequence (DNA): TGTGCCAGCAGCCAAGTTAATGGGCAGACCCAGCATTTT. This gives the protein CASSQVNGQTQHF.

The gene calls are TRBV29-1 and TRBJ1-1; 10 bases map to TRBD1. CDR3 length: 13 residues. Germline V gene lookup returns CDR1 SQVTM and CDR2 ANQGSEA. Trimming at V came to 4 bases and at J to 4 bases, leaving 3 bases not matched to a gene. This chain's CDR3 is CSVGTGGFTEAFF. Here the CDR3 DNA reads TGCAGCGTTGGGACAGGGGGGTTCACTGAAGCTTTCTTT. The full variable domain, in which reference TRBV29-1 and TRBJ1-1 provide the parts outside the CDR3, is SAVISQKPSRDICQRGTSLTIQCQVDSQVTMMFWYRQQPGQSLTLIATANQGSEATYESGFVIDKFPISRPNLTFSTLTVSNMSPEDSSIYLCSVGTGGFTEAFFGQGTRLTVV.

The CDR3 DNA sequence: TGTGCCAGCAGCTCCGGACAGGGCAAGCAGTACTTC. Translation gives CASSSGQGKQYF. The chain carries TRBV7-9 and TRBJ2-7; 8 bases align to TRBD1. This CDR3 region has 12 residues. V was pared by 4 bases and J by 8 bases, with 4 bases of the junction left unmatched. From germline, CDR1 is SEHNR and CDR2 FQNEAQ (reference sequence). The full variable domain, in which reference TRBV7-9 and TRBJ2-7 provide the parts outside the CDR3, is DTGVSQNPRHKITKRGQNVTFRCDPISEHNRLYWYRQTLGQGPEFLTYFQNEAQLEKSRLLSDRFSAERPKGSFSTLEIQRTEQGDSAMYLCASSSGQGKQYFGPGTRLTVT.